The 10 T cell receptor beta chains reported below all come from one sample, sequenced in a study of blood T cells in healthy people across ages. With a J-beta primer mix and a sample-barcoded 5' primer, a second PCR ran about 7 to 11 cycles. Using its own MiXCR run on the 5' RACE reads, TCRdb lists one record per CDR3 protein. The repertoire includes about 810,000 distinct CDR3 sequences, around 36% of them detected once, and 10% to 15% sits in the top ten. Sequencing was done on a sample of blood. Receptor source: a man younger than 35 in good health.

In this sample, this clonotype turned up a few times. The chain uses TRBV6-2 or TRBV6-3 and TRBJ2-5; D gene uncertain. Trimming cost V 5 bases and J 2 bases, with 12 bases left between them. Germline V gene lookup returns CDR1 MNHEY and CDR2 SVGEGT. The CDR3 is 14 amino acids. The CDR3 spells CASSPLQTQETQYF. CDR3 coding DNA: TGTGCCAGCAGTCCCCTCCAGACTCAAGAGACCCAGTACTTC.

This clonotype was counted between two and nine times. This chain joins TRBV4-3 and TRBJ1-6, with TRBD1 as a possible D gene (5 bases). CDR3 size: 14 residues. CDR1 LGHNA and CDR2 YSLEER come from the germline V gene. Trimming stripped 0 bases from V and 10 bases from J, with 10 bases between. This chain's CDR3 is CASSQDWGESPLHF. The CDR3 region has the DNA TGCGCCAGCAGCCAAGATTGGGGGGAATCACCCCTCCACTTT.

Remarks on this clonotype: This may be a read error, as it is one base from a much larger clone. The CDR3 coding sequence is TGTGCCAGCAGCGTAACACCGGGACACAGGGACGAGCAGTACTTC. It specifies CASSVTPGHRDEQYF. The chain joins TRBV7-2 to TRBJ2-7, with D possibly being TRBD1 (6 bases). The CDR3 runs to 15 residues. The V gene's germline CDR1 is SGHTA and CDR2 FQGNSA. V was trimmed by 5 bases and J by 5 bases, leaving 19 bases between them. Together with reference TRBV7-2 and TRBJ2-7, the CDR3 gives the full variable domain: GAGVSQSPSNKVTEKGKDVELRCDPISGHTALYWYRQSLGQGLEFLIYFQGNSAPDKSGLPSDRFSAERTGGSVSTLTIQRTQQEDSAVYLCASSVTPGHRDEQYFGPGTRLTVT.

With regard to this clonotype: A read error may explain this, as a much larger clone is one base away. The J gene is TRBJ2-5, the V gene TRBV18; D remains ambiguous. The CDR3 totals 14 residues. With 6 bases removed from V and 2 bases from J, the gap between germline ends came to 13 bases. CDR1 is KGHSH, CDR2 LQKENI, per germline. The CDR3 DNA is TGTGCCAGCTCTAGGGAACGACTGCAAGAGACCCAGTACTTC. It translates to CASSRERLQETQYF.

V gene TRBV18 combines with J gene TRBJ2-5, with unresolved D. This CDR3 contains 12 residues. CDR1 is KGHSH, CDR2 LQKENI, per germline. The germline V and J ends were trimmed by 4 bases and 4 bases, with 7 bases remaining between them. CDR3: CASSLPTETQYF. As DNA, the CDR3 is TGTGCCAGCTCACTACCGACAGAGACCCAGTACTTC.

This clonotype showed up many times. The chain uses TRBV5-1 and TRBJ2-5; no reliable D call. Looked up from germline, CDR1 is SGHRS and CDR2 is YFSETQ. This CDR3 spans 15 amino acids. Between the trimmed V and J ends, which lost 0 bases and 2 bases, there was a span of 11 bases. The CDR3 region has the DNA TGCGCCAGCAGCTTGGCGGTCTCACTTCAAGAGACCCAGTACTTC. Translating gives CASSLAVSLQETQYF. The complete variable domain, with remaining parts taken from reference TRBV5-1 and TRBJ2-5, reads KAGVTQTPRYLIKTRGQQVTLSCSPISGHRSVSWYQQTPGQGLQFLFEYFSETQRNKGNFPGRFSGRQFSNSRSEMNVSTLELGDSALYLCASSLAVSLQETQYFGPGTRLLVL.

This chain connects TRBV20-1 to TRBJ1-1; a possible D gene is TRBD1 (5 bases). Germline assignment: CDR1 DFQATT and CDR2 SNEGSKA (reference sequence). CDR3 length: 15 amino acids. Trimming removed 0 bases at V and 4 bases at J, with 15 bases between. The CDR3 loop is CSARDGTTGGTEAFF. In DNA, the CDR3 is TGCAGTGCTAGAGATGGGACCACCGGGGGCACTGAAGCTTTCTTT.

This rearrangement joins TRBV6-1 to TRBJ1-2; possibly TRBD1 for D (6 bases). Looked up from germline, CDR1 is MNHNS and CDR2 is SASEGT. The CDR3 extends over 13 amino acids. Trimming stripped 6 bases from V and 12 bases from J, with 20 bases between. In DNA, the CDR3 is TGTGCCAGCAGCTCAAGCGAGGGGGGGGGCCACACCTTC. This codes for CASSSSEGGGHTF.

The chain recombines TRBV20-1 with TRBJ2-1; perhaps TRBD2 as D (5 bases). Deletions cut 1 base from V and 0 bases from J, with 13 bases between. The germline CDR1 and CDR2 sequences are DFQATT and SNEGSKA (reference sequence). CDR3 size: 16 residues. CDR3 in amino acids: CSARAWERSSYNEQFF. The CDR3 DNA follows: TGCAGTGCTAGAGCTTGGGAGCGGAGCTCCTACAATGAGCAGTTCTTC.

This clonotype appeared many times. CDR3 in amino acids: CASSPSGANPYGYTF. In DNA form, the CDR3 reads TGTGCCAGCAGTCCGTCGGGGGCGAACCCCTATGGCTACACCTTC. This chain joins TRBV12-3 or TRBV12-4 and TRBJ1-2; perhaps TRBD1 as D (6 bases). The CDR3 loop spans 15 amino acids. Trimming shortened V by 5 bases and J by 4 bases, and 17 bases separated the two germline ends.